Listed below are T cell receptor beta chains from one sample, sequenced in a study of tumor-infiltrating lymphocytes in primary liver carcinoma. One entry per CDR3 protein, called by TCRdb with MiXCR from the multiplex PCR reads. Of 150,000 to 200,000 distinct CDR3 sequences in the sample, about 55% were seen once. Material for sequencing was peripheral blood. These receptors originate from a man aged 35-49 years with primary liver carcinoma and hepatitis B virus infection. The CDR3 runs from the conserved cysteine through the conserved F or W. A D gene is named only where the DNA matches it firmly. Only part of the rows carry a size: once, few, many, or a class if the clone is expanded.

TGTGCCAGCAGCCCGGGACAGGGTAAGACCCAGTACTTC | CASSPGQGKTQYF | NA | 13 | TRBJ2-5 | TRBD1 | TRBV4-2
TGCGCCAGCAGCCCGGCGTGGGGGTCAGGGCTCTACAATGAGCAGTTCTTC | CASSPAWGSGLYNEQFF | NA | 17 | TRBJ2-1 | NA | TRBV4-1
TGTGACAGCAGTCTTGGAGGGGCCATCAGCTACGAGCAATGCTTC | CDSSLGGAISYEQCF | NA | 15 | TRBJ2-7 | NA | TRBV11-1
TGTGCCAGCAGCAAAAGGGTTAGCGGGAGAGGGGAGACCCAGTACTTC | CASSKRVSGRGETQYF | NA | 16 | TRBJ2-5 | NA | TRBV21-1
TGTGCCAGCAGTTCACCGCTAGCGGGGTTTGCCGGGGAGCTGTTTTTT | CASSSPLAGFAGELFF | NA | 16 | TRBJ2-2 | TRBD2 | TRBV6-2/TRBV6-3
TGTGCCAGCAGCAAGGGCGGGAGGTACGAGCAGTACTTC | CASSKGGRYEQYF | many | 13 | TRBJ2-7 | TRBD2 | TRBV11-1
TGTGCCAGCAGCGAAGGGGGTTTCGCTGAAGCTTTCTTT | CASSEGGFAEAFF | NA | 13 | TRBJ1-1 | NA | TRBV12-3/TRBV12-4
TGTGCCAGCAGTCAAGATAAGGGGAGCGGCTACGAGCAGTACTTC | CASSQDKGSGYEQYF | NA | 15 | TRBJ2-7 | NA | TRBV4-2
TGTACCATCAGTGATTTCATAGAGGATTATGGCTACACCTTC | CTISDFIEDYGYTF | once | 14 | TRBJ1-2 | NA | TRBV10-3
TGTGCCATCAGTGGGGCGGGAGGGGACCAAAATGAGCAGTTCTTC | CAISGAGGDQNEQFF | NA | 15 | TRBJ2-1 | TRBD2 | TRBV10-3
TGTGCCAGCAGCTTTGTAGGACAGACTTATAGCAATCAGCCCCAGTATTTT | CASSFVGQTYSNQPQYF | NA | 17 | TRBJ2-3 | NA | TRBV12-1
TGTGCCAGCAGTTATGAAGCGGGAGTTAGGAATGAGCAGTTCTTC | CASSYEAGVRNEQFF | few | 15 | TRBJ2-1 | TRBD2 | TRBV6-5
NA | CASGVGLGTETFF | once | 13 | TRBJ1-1 | NA | TRBV6-1
TGTGCCAGCATCTTAGGGATCACCAGGGATGAAAACCTGTTTTTT | CASILGITRDENLFF | NA | 15 | TRBJ1-4 | NA | TRBV11-2
TGTGCCAGCAGTGACCCGGTAGGGGAGTCCGGGCTAGCGGGAGGGCTATCCCCCTACAATGAGCAGTTCTTC | CASSDPVGESGLAGGLSPYNEQFF | NA | 24 | TRBJ2-1 | TRBD2 | TRBV6-1
TGCAGCGCTCAAACGACATTCCCGCAAGAGACCCAGTACTTC | CSAQTTFPQETQYF | NA | 14 | TRBJ2-5 | NA | TRBV29-1
TGTGCCAGCAGCTTAGACAGGGTATCGTTTGGTGAGCAGTTCTTC | CASSLDRVSFGEQFF | NA | 15 | TRBJ2-1 | NA | TRBV7-9
TGCAGCGCCGAGGGGGGAGGGTATAGCTACACCTTC | CSAEGGGYSYTF | once | 12 | TRBJ1-2 | NA | TRBV29-1
TGTGCCAGCAACCAAGCGGGAGCTTACAATGAGCAGTTCTTC | CASNQAGAYNEQFF | many | 14 | TRBJ2-1 | TRBD2 | TRBV11-2
TGTGCCAGCAGCTTCGCGGTAGAGACCCAGTACTTC | CASSFAVETQYF | NA | 12 | TRBJ2-5 | NA | TRBV11-1
TGTGCCAACAGCTTAGGACAGGTTGACACTGGGGAGCTGTTTTTT | CANSLGQVDTGELFF | NA | 15 | TRBJ2-2 | TRBD1 | TRBV11-3
TGTGCCAGCGGCTTAGATCTAGCGGGAGGCACTAACCATGAGCAGTTCTTC | CASGLDLAGGTNHEQFF | NA | 17 | TRBJ2-1 | TRBD2 | TRBV11-2
TGCTCCAGCAGCTTGACTAGCGGGAGCTACAATGAGCAGTTCTTC | CSSSLTSGSYNEQFF | NA | 15 | TRBJ2-1 | TRBD2 | TRBV5-1
TGTGCCAGCAGAACGAAGAGGGGTAATGAGCAGTTCTTC | CASRTKRGNEQFF | NA | 13 | TRBJ2-1 | NA | TRBV12-3/TRBV12-4
TGTGCCAGCAGCCAAGACCTACTAGCGGGAGGGGAGACCCAGTACTTC | CASSQDLLAGGETQYF | NA | 16 | TRBJ2-5 | TRBD2 | TRBV4-2
TGCAGCGTTAGGAGGGATCGGCATGGCTACACCTTC | CSVRRDRHGYTF | NA | 12 | TRBJ1-2 | NA | TRBV29-1
TGTACCAGCGGGGGACACATGAACACTGAAGCCTTCTTT | CTSGGHMNTEAFF | NA | 13 | TRBJ1-1 | NA | TRBV6-6
TGTGCCTGGGGGGCGACAGTTGAGAGCTCCTACGAGCAGTACTTC | CAWGATVESSYEQYF | few | 15 | TRBJ2-7 | NA | TRBV30
TGTGCCAGCAGTTTAGGATACGCAACTAATGAAGAACTGTTTTTT | CASSLGYATNEELFF | NA | 15 | TRBJ1-4 | NA | TRBV12-3/TRBV12-4
TGCAGCGTTGAAGATCGGCAGGGGTCCACAGATACGCAGTGTTTT | CSVEDRQGSTDTQCF | NA | 15 | TRBJ2-3 | NA | TRBV29-1
TGTGCCAGCAGTGAAGGGGATTTGAATGAGCAGTTCTTC | CASSEGDLNEQFF | NA | 13 | TRBJ2-1 | NA | TRBV2
TGTGCCATCACCCCGGGACTAGCCAATGAGCAGTACTTC | CAITPGLANEQYF | NA | 13 | TRBJ2-7 | TRBD2 | TRBV10-3
TGCGCCAGCAGAGGTAGCGGAACAGATACGCAGTATTTT | CASRGSGTDTQYF | few | 13 | TRBJ2-3 | NA | TRBV10-1